This T cell receptor (beta chain) appears in the sequencing data of a study of T cell clonotyping in hematopoietic cell transplantation (TCRdb year 2021). About the investigation overall: Recipient samples taken before transplant were collected after cytoreduction. A total of under 150 blood samples were collected in the study from 35 to 45 consecutive transplant recipients and their related donors. Patients were recruited between 2015 and 2017 and followed until late 2020 or death.

In regard to this clone: The target of this receptor is not known. The input lacks base qualities; no much larger clone sits a single base away.

TCR beta CDR3 regions were amplified from genomic DNA with the immunoSEQ assay, a bias-controlled multiplex PCR using V- and J-specific primers. A second PCR step added a proprietary barcode and Illumina adapter sequences to the CDR3 amplicons. An Illumina MiSeq instrument was used to sequence the CDR3 libraries. Per the original workflow: immunoSEQ Analyzer 3.0 was used for export and quality control, with R Bioconductor and Immunarch used for downstream analyses. Only productive rearrangements in the normalized downsampled data set were used to calculate repertoire metrics. Clonotypes larger than 5 templates in the normalized cohort were defined as pathologically expanded. The Inverse Simpson Index was used to measure repertoire diversity. CMV-specificity analyses were carried out on the non-normalized data set to capture all clonotypes. The clones in this table, taken by TCRdb from immuneACCESS, are in-frame only. Not every clone is retained; where verified, under half of the shortfall comes from an unresolved V gene, and the cause of the rest is unknown. From that table come the V and J calls and clone size; the DNA was used to work out D and trimming. A total of about 36,000 clones appear in this sample, 85% to 95% of them only once. 1.5% to 2% of the sample comes from the top ten.

The sample's time point label, decoded: recipient sample about 28 days before transplant, after cytoreduction. Recipient blood was collected about 28 days before transplant and at days 30, 100 and 180 after transplant. Nuclei Lysis Solution was used to extract genomic DNA from fresh or cryopreserved unfractionated peripheral blood mononuclear cells. V drops 2 bases and J drops 14 bases, leaving 27 bases in between. CDR3 length: 16 amino acids, cysteine to phenylalanine. Only the CDR3 DNA is retained, 48 bases long and in frame from the first base. The germline V gene (reference sequence) specifies MNHEY as CDR1 and SMNVEV as CDR2. General findings and caveats noted by the study authors: Only a small fraction of recipient repertoires overlapped donor repertoires, with over 95% appearing de novo at the given depth. Sample size was limited, and cells were not sorted, so CD4 and CD8 repertoire contributions could not be separated. Broader posttransplant TCR repertoire diversity was predicted by donor and pretransplant recipient Inverse Simpson Index values. After transplant, TCR diversity in recipients dropped, and pathologically expanded clonotypes increased progressively from day 30 to day 180.

This receptor was identified in a man in his forties with chronic myeloid leukemia. Some clones in this sample may be carry-over from other donors' samples. The source was peripheral blood mononuclear cells, collected before stem cell transplant. The chain uses TRBV27 and TRBJ1-2; TRBD1 is perhaps the D gene, given 6 matching bases. The nucleotide sequence is TGTGCCAGCAGTTTAATGGGGGGCACGAGTGGGTTGGGTTTGACCTTC. The translation is CASSLMGGTSGLGLTF.